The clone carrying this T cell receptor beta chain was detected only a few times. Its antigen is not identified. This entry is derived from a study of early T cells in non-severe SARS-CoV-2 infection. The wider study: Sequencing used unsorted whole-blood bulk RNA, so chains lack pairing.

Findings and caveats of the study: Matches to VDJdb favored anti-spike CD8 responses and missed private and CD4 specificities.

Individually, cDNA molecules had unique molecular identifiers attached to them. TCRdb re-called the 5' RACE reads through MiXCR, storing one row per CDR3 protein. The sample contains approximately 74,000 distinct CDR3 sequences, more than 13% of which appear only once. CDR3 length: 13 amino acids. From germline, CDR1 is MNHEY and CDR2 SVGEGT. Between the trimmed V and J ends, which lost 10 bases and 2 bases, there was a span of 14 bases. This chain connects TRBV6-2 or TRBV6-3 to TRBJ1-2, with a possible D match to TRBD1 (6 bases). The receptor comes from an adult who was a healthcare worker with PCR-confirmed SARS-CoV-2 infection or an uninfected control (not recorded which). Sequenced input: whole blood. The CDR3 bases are TGTGCCACCAACAGGGCCCAGAACTATGGCTACACCTTC. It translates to CATNRAQNYGYTF.